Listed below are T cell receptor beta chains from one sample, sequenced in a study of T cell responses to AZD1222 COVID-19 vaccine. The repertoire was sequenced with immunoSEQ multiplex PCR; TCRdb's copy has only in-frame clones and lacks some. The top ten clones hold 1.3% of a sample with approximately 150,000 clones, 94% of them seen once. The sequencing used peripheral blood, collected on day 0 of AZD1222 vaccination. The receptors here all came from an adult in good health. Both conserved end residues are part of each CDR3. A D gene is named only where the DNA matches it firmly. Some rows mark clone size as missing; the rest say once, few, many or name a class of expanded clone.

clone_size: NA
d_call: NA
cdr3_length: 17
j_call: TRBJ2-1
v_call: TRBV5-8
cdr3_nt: TGTGCCAGCAGCTTGGAAATGCGGGCTAGCTCCTACAATGAGCAGTTCTTC
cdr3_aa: CASSLEMRASSYNEQFF

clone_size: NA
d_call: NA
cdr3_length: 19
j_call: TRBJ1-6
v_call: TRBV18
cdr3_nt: TGTGCCAGCTCACTAACAGGCGCAACAGGTTCTAGGATTACGGCACCCCTCCACTTT
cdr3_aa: CASSLTGATGSRITAPLHF

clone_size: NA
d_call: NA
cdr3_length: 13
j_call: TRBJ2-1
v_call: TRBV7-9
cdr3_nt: TGTGCCAGCAGCCTCCAACAGGGTGGGGAGCAGTTCTTC
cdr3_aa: CASSLQQGGEQFF

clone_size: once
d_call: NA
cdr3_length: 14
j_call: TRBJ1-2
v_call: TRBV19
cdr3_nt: TGTGCCAGTAGTATAGAACGGACGAGCTATGGCTACACCTTC
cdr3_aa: CASSIERTSYGYTF

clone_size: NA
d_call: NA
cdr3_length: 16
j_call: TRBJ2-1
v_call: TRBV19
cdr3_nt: TGTGCCAGTAGTATAAGGGTTACAGGTTCCTACAATGAGCAGTTCTTC
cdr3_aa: CASSIRVTGSYNEQFF

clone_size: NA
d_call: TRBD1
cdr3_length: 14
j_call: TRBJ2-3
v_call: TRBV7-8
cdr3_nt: TGTGCCAGCAGAAGGACAGGACACACAGATACGCAGTATTTT
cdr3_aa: CASRRTGHTDTQYF

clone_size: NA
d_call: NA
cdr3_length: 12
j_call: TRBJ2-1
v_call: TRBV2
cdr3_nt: TGTGCCAGCAGTGAAAATACGATTGAGCAGTTCTTC
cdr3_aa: CASSENTIEQFF

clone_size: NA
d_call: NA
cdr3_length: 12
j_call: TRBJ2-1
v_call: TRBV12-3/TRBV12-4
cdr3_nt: TGTGCCAGCAGTTTAAGTAGGCTTGAGCAGTTCTTC
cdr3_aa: CASSLSRLEQFF

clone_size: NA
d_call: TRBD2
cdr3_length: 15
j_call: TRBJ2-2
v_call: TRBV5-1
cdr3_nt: TGCGCCAGCAGCTTTTTAGCGGGGGTGACCGGGGAGCTGTTTTTT
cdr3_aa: CASSFLAGVTGELFF

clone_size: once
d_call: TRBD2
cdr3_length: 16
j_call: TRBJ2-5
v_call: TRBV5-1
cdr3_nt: TGCGCCAGCAGCTTGGGAGCGGGGAGGCGGGAAGAGACCCAGTACTTC
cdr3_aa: CASSLGAGRREETQYF

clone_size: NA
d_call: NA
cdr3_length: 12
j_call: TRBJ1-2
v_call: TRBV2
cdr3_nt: TGTGCCAGCAGAGGAGGGATCCATGGCTACACCTTC
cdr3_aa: CASRGGIHGYTF

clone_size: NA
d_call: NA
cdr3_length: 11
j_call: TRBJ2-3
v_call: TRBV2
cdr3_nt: TGTGCCAGCGCCGGGGGTAATACGCAGTATTTT
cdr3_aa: CASAGGNTQYF

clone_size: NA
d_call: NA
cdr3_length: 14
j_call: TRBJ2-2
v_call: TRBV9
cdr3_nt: TGTGCCAGCAGCGTTAGTGGGACCACCGGGGAGCTGTTTTTT
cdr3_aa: CASSVSGTTGELFF

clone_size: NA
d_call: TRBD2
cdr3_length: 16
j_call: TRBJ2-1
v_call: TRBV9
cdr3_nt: TGTGCCAGCAGCGGAACTAGCGGGAGGACTTACAATGAGCAGTTCTTC
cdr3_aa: CASSGTSGRTYNEQFF

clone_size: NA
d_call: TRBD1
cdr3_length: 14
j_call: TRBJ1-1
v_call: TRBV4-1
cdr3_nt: TGCGCCAGCAGCCGTACAGGGGATGGGACTGAAGCTTTCTTT
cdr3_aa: CASSRTGDGTEAFF

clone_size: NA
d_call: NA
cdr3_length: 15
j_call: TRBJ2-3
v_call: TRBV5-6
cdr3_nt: TGTGCCAGCAGCCCAGAGGTCGGCCTCACAGATACGCAGTATTTT
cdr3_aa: CASSPEVGLTDTQYF

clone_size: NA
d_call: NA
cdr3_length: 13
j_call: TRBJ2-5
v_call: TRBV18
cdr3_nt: TGTGCCAGCTCGCCTCCAGGCCCCGAGACCCAGTACTTC
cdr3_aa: CASSPPGPETQYF

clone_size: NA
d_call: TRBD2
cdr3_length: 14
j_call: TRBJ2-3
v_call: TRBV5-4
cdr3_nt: TGTGCCAGCAGCCCGGGACTAGCGGCAGATACGCAGTATTTT
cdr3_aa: CASSPGLAADTQYF